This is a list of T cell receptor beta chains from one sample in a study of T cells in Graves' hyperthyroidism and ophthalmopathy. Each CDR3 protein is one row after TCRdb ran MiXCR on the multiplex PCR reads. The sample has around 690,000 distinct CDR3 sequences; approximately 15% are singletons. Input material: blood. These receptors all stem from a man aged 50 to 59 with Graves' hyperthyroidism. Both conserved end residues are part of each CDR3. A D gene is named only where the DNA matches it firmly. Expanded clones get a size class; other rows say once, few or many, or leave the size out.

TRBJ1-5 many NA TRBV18 TGTGCCAGCTCACCACCGGGCGGCAATCAGCCCCAGCATTTT CASSPPGGNQPQHF
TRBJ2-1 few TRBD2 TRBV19 TGTGCCAGTAGTATAGATGCCGGGAGGGTCTCCTACAATGAGCAGTTCTTC CASSIDAGRVSYNEQFF
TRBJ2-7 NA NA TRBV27 TGTGCCACCCAGTTTCCCTCGAGCTCCTACGAGCAGTACTTC CATQFPSSSYEQYF
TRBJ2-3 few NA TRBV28 TGTGCCAGCAGTTTCTCAGCGGCTAGCACAGATACGCAGTATTTT CASSFSAASTDTQYF
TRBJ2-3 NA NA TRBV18 TGTGCCAGCTCACCAACAATACGGGGCGATATGCAGTATTTT CASSPTIRGDMQYF
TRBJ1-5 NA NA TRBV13 TGTGCCAGCAGCTTAGGAGTAGGAGGGGAGCCCCAGCATTTT CASSLGVGGEPQHF
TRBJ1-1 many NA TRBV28 TGTGCCAGCAGTTTAACGGGAGCCAACACTGAAGCTTTCTTT CASSLTGANTEAFF
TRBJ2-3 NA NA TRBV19 TGTGCCAGTAGTATTTCAGGGACAGATACGCAGTATTTT CASSISGTDTQYF
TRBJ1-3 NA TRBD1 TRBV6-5 TGTGCCAGCAGTTACCAGGGACAGGGGACTGGAAACACCATATATTTT CASSYQGQGTGNTIYF
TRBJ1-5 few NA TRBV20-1 TGCAGTGTCCTAGCAGCGTTGGTATCAAGTCAGCCCCAGCATTTT CSVLAALVSSQPQHF
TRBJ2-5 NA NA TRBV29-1 TGCAGCGTTGGGGCTAGTCGACAAGAGACCCAGTACTTC CSVGASRQETQYF
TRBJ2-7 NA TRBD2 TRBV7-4 TGTGCCAGCAGCTCGAGGACTAGCGGGAGGGCCCCCGCCTACGAGCAGTACTTC CASSSRTSGRAPAYEQYF
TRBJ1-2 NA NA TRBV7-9 TGTGCCAGCAGCTTAGCGTACCTTCGGCGAAACTATGGCTACACCTTC CASSLAYLRRNYGYTF
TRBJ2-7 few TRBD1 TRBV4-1 TGCGCCAGCAGCCACGGTACAGGGGGTCATTACGAGCAGTACTTC CASSHGTGGHYEQYF
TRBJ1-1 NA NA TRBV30 TGTGCCTGGGCCCCGACAGGGAACACTGAAGCTTTCTTT CAWAPTGNTEAFF
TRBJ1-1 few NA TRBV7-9 TGTGCCAGCAGCCGGGGACTTCTGATGAACACTGAAGCTTTCTTT CASSRGLLMNTEAFF
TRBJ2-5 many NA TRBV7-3 TGTGCCAGCAGCTTAATTTGGGGAGAGACCCAGTACTTC CASSLIWGETQYF
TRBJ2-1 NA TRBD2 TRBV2 TGTGCCAGCAGTGAATTCCAGAGCGGGGGTTACTACAATGAGCAGTTCTTC CASSEFQSGGYYNEQFF
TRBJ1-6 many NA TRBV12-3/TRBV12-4 TGTGCCAGCAGCGAATCAGGGCCTAATTCACCCCTCCACTTT CASSESGPNSPLHF
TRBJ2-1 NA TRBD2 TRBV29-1 TGCAGCGTTGGCCCCGGCGCGGCGGGAGGGGATGAGCAGTTCTTC CSVGPGAAGGDEQFF
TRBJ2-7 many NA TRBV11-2 TGTGCCAGCAGAAAAGAACAGGGATACGAGCAGTACTTC CASRKEQGYEQYF
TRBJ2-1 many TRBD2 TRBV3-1 TGTGCCAGCAGCCAAGATGAGACTAGCCCCAATGAGCAGTTCTTC CASSQDETSPNEQFF
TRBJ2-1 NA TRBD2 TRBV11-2 TGTGCCAGCAGACCTAGGCGACTAGCGGGAAACAATGAGCAGTTCTTC CASRPRRLAGNNEQFF
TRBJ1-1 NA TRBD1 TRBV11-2 TGTGCCAGCAGTCGACGACAGGGGAGCACTGAAGCTTTCTTT CASSRRQGSTEAFF
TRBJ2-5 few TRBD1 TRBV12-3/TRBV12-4 TGTGCCAGCAGCGATCAGGGACAGGGAGGCGAGACCCAGTACTTC CASSDQGQGGETQYF
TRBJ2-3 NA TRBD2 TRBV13 TGTGCCAGCAGCTTAGTGATAGCGGGAGGGGCAGATACGCAGTATTTT CASSLVIAGGADTQYF
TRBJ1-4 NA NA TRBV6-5 TGTGCCAGCAGTTACAGCGGGGAAGAAAAACTGTTTTTT CASSYSGEEKLFF
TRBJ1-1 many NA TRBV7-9 TGTGCCAGCAGCTTAGGTGTTAATGAAGCTTTCTTT CASSLGVNEAFF
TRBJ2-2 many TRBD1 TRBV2 TGTGCCAGCAGACAGGGGATAACCGGGGAGCTGTTTTTT CASRQGITGELFF
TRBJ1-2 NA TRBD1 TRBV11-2 TGTGCCAGCAGCTTAGATCTAATGGGGACAGGGTTGGAGAATGGCTACACCTTC CASSLDLMGTGLENGYTF
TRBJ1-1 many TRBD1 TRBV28 TGTGCCAGCAGTCGCGGACAGGGGGCCAACACTGAAGCTTTCTTT CASSRGQGANTEAFF
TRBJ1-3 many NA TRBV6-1 TGTGCCAGCAGACCTGGGGGTCTTGGAAACACCATATATTTT CASRPGGLGNTIYF
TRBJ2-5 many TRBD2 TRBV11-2 TGTGCCAGCAGCGCAGGACTAGCCGTCGAGACCCAGTACTTC CASSAGLAVETQYF
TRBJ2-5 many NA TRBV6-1 TGTGCCAGCAGTGAAGTGCTCGGAGGGGTCCGGGAGACCCAGTACTTC CASSEVLGGVRETQYF
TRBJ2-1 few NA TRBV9 TGTGCCAGCAGCGTAGAGGCAGGGGTCTCCTACAATGAGCAGTTCTTC CASSVEAGVSYNEQFF